This TCR beta chain was sequenced during a study of shared clonotypes between healthy human individuals. About the study: CD4 naive cells filled three plates per donor, CD4 memory three, CD8 naive two and CD8 memory one. Study-level points and caveats: Shared clonotypes: about 5% naive CD4, about 4% naive CD8, roughly 2.2% memory CD4, around 0.4% memory CD8.

Some clones are missing from TCRdb's copy, which holds only in-frame ones; the method was immunoSEQ multiplex PCR. There are over a million clones in the sample; approximately 97% occur only once, and approximately 1.2% lies in the top ten. V was pared by 7 bases and J by 2 bases, with 8 bases between. The CDR3 is 13 amino acids. CDR1 and CDR2 from the germline V gene are MDHEN and SYDVKM. Regarding this clone: Its antigen remains unknown.

This TCR was recovered from a man aged 25-45 years in good health. J is TRBJ2-2 and V is TRBV28, with D unresolved. Sequenced input: naive CD4+ T cells sorted from blood. As for subset: CD45RA+ positively selected. CDR3 in DNA: TGTGCCAGCATGATGGGAAACACCGGGGAGCTGTTTTTT. Translating it yields CASMMGNTGELFF.